This T cell receptor beta chain appears in the sequencing data of a study of blood T cell repertoires in COVID-19. Study information: The United States, Italy and Spain provided the acute and convalescent COVID-19 samples.

As processed by the authors: Estimation of nucleated cell counts relied on the amplification of reference gene primers. Assay used: immunoSEQ multiplex PCR; TCRdb lists only in-frame clones, some missing. From that table come the V and J calls and clone size; the DNA was used to work out D and trimming. The table has around 200,000 clones, 85% to 90% seen once. The CDR3 is 13 residues long. Between the trimmed V and J ends, which lost 7 bases and 9 bases, there was a span of 16 bases. The germline gives CDR1 MNHEY, CDR2 SVGAGI. Input material: PBMCs or T cells enriched from blood (not recorded which). The clonotype was recovered from a man younger than 45 who had recovered from COVID-19. The rearrangement links TRBV6-5 to TRBJ1-5, with D possibly TRBD1 on 5 matching bases. CDR3 amino acids: CASNIKRGGPQHF. As DNA, the CDR3 is TGTGCCAGCAATATAAAACGGGGGGGGCCCCAGCATTTT.